The 10 T cell receptor beta chains below were found in one sample sequenced in a study of CD8+CD57+ T cells in acquired aplastic anemia. The template used for profiling TCR beta VDJ and CDR3 was genomic DNA. TCRdb itself ran the reads through MiXCR, one entry per CDR3 protein. The sample carries roughly 80,000 distinct CDR3 sequences, under 50% recorded once. The specimen was sorted CD4+, CD8+, or CD8+CD57+ T cells (not recorded which) from PBMCs. Receptor source: a human donor in good health, serving as a control.

As to this clonotype: The junction does not match germline at one end; this may be a read error. The rearrangement uses TRBV4-2 and TRBJ2-7; TRBD2 matches 8 bases. The CDR3 covers 15 residues. CDR1 and CDR2 from the germline V gene are LGHNA and YNFKEQ. The CDR3 nucleotides are TGTGCCGGCAGCCAAGGGACTAGGGACCACGGGGGGCAGTACTTC. It is translated as CAGSQGTRDHGGQYF.

This chain uses TRBV2 with TRBJ2-3; D assignment may be TRBD1 or TRBD2 (5 bases each). The CDR3 sequence is 14 residues long. Per the germline V gene, CDR1 is SNHLY and CDR2 is FYNNEI. V shed 6 bases and J shed 0 bases, with 10 bases lying between them. The CDR3 is CASREGLSTDTQYF. The CDR3, as DNA: TGTGCCAGCAGAGAGGGGTTAAGCACAGATACGCAGTATTTT.

About this clonotype itself: At one end, the junction sequence differs from germline, possibly due to a read error. This chain joins TRBV10-3 and TRBJ2-7, with no clear D. The CDR3 covers 12 residues. Germline assignment: CDR1 ENHRY and CDR2 SYGVKD. Here the CDR3 DNA reads TGTGCCATCAGTGAGTCGACCCACGAGCAGCACTTC. Amino acids: CAISESTHEQHF.

Notes on this clonotype: A much larger clone differs by one base, so this may be a read error. The rearrangement uses TRBV2 and TRBJ2-5, with a possible D match to TRBD2 (5 bases). Germline V gives CDR1 SNHLY, CDR2 FYNNEI. Deletions cut 8 bases from V and 5 bases from J, with 24 bases between. There are 16 residues in the CDR3. DNA of the CDR3: TGTGCCAGCGAGGGATTTGAAGGGCGCGTACGGGAGACCCAGTACTTC. Translating gives CASEGFEGRVRETQYF.

This clonotype came up a few times. CDR3: CASSPRGPTEAFF. The CDR3 region has the DNA TGTGCCAGCAGTCCCAGGGGGCCCACTGAAGCTTTCTTT. The rearrangement links TRBV6-1 to TRBJ1-1, with TRBD1 matching over 8 bases. This CDR3 is 13 amino acids long. V lost 5 bases to trimming and J lost 4 bases; unmatched junction nucleotides: 3. The germline gives CDR1 MNHNS, CDR2 SASEGT.

This chain connects TRBV28 to TRBJ1-5; 7 bases are a match to TRBD1. V lost 5 bases to trimming and J lost 7 bases; unmatched junction nucleotides: 8. The CDR3 is made up of 14 amino acids. Germline V lookup: CDR1 MDHEN, CDR2 SYDVKM. DNA of the CDR3: TGTGCCAGCAGTCTACAGGGGATTTGGCAGCCCCAGCATTTT. Translating gives CASSLQGIWQPQHF.

The chain is built from TRBV7-9 and TRBJ2-4, with D possibly being TRBD1 or TRBD2 (5 bases each). Germline loops: CDR1 SEHNR, CDR2 FQNEAQ (reference sequence). Trimming pared 7 bases from V and 9 bases from J, leaving 22 bases between. The CDR3 consists of 15 residues. CDR3 sequence: CASNLGEGLAPIQYF. The CDR3 DNA reads as TGTGCCAGCAATCTCGGTGAGGGGCTAGCACCCATTCAGTACTTC. Variable domain in full (rest from reference TRBV7-9 and TRBJ2-4): DTGVSQNPRHKITKRGQNVTFRCDPISEHNRLYWYRQTLGQGPEFLTYFQNEAQLEKSRLLSDRFSAERPKGSFSTLEIQRTEQGDSAMYLCASNLGEGLAPIQYFGAGTRLSVL.

This clonotype has at least ten counts. V and J are TRBV11-3 and TRBJ2-5; D not certain. V gave up 0 bases and J gave up 8 bases, with 10 bases separating them. Per germline, CDR1 SGHNT and CDR2 YENEEA. This CDR3 is built from 13 residues. The CDR3 DNA is TGTGCCAGCAGCTTAGATCCTGTAGGAACCCAGTACTTC. Its protein is CASSLDPVGTQYF. The whole variable domain, filled in from reference TRBV11-3 and TRBJ2-5, reads EAGVVQSPRYKIIEKKQPVAFWCNPISGHNTLYWYLQNLGQGPELLIRYENEEAVDDSQLPKDRFSAERLKGVDSTLKIQPAELGDSAVYLCASSLDPVGTQYFGPGTRLLVL.

This clonotype was observed at least ten times. The CDR3 sequence is CASSLLAGWGDEQFF. The DNA of the CDR3 is TGTGCCAGCAGCTTACTAGCGGGATGGGGCGATGAGCAGTTCTTC. The rearrangement joins TRBV9 to TRBJ2-1, with TRBD2 matching over 10 bases. Trimming cost V 4 bases and J 8 bases; bases outside gene matches: 9. CDR1 and CDR2 from the germline V gene are SGDLS and YYNGEE. The CDR3 runs 15 residues. Together with reference TRBV9 and TRBJ2-1, the CDR3 gives the full variable domain: DSGVTQTPKHLITATGQRVTLRCSPRSGDLSVYWYQQSLDQGLQFLIQYYNGEERAKGNILERFSAQQFPDLHSELNLSSLELGDSALYFCASSLLAGWGDEQFFGPGTRLTVL.

The chain has TRBV7-2 and TRBJ2-7, with TRBD1 as a possible D gene (6 bases). The V and J ends lost 5 bases and 4 bases respectively, with 9 bases between them. This CDR3 is built from 12 residues. Germline V gene data show CDR1 as SGHTA and CDR2 as FQGNSA. CDR3: CASSRDNYEQYF. The CDR3 DNA sequence: TGTGCCAGCAGCCGGGACAATTACGAGCAGTACTTC.